The 18 T cell receptor beta chains below come from one sample, sequenced in a study of T cell changes during pregnancy in multiple sclerosis (dated by TCRdb to the late 2010s). The library was built by means of the immunoSEQ multiplex PCR assay. TCRdb limited this immuneACCESS table to in-frame rearrangements with V and J called. A share of clones is missing; checked studies link under half to unresolved V genes, and the rest is unexplained. Here the sample has more than 50,000 clones; about 94% occur a single time. Roughly 2.5% of the sample is held by the ten biggest clonotypes. Sequenced here: CD8+ T cells from peripheral blood mononuclear cells, sampled after pregnancy. These TCRs come from a female donor with multiple sclerosis, enrolled in a pregnancy study.

The V call is TRBV19, the J call TRBJ2-7, with D perhaps matching TRBD1 (6 bases). Germline-derived CDR1 and CDR2 are LNHDA and SQIVND (reference sequence). The CDR3 totals 15 residues. Trimming shortened V by 5 bases and J by 2 bases, and 16 bases separated the two germline ends. CDR3 bases: TGTGCCAGTAGTCCTACAGGGAGTCCGGCCTACGAGCAGTACTTC. Translation: CASSPTGSPAYEQYF.

The rearrangement uses TRBV6-6 and TRBJ2-7; 9 bases align to TRBD2. V was pared by 4 bases and J by 2 bases, with 3 bases of the junction left unmatched. CDR3 length: 14 amino acids. The germline V gene encodes CDR1 MNHNY and CDR2 SVGAGI (reference sequence). DNA for the CDR3: TGTGCCAGCAGTTCTAGCGGGGTCGCCTACGAGCAGTACTTC. As protein: CASSSSGVAYEQYF.

V is TRBV7-9 and J is TRBJ2-1, with 10 bases matching TRBD2. The CDR3 contains 18 residues. V gave up 6 bases and J gave up 6 bases; unmatched junction bases: 17. Germline V lookup: CDR1 SEHNR, CDR2 FQNEAQ (reference sequence). This CDR3 is CASRSVASGSIKSNEQFF. The CDR3, as DNA: TGTGCCAGCAGGTCAGTCGCTAGCGGGAGTATCAAGTCCAATGAGCAGTTCTTC.

The V gene is TRBV28, the J gene TRBJ1-1; D remains ambiguous. The CDR3 has 13 amino acids. The V gene lost 3 bases and the J gene lost 7 bases, with 12 bases spanning the gap. Germline CDR1 reads MDHEN; CDR2 reads SYDVKM. CDR3 DNA sequence: TGTGCCAGCAGTTTGCGGGGAACGGGTGAAGCTTTCTTT. As protein: CASSLRGTGEAFF.

This chain connects TRBV7-9 to TRBJ2-7; 11 nucleotides agree with TRBD2. V trimming: 5 bases; J trimming: 4 bases; junction bases outside the gene matches: 13. CDR1 and CDR2 from the germline V gene are SEHNR and FQNEAQ (reference sequence). The CDR3 consists of 17 residues. The CDR3 DNA is TGTGCCAGCAGCCCAGAGGGGGGACTAGCGGCGGGATACGAGCAGTACTTC. Its translation: CASSPEGGLAAGYEQYF.

This CDR3 reads CASSLELAGAQETQYF. CDR3 nucleotide sequence: TGTGCCAGCAGCTTAGAGCTAGCGGGAGCCCAAGAGACCCAGTACTTC. This sequence joins TRBV7-3 and TRBJ2-5, with 10 bases aligning to TRBD2. V lost 2 bases, J lost 1 base, and 4 bases stayed unmatched. This CDR3 is 16 amino acids long. CDR1 is SGHTA, CDR2 FQGTGA, per germline.

The chain recombines TRBV6-1 with TRBJ2-7; 9 bases map to TRBD1. The CDR3 is made up of 16 amino acids. CDR1 is MNHNS and CDR2 is SASEGT in the germline V gene. The V and J ends lost 4 bases and 0 bases, in that order; junction bases with no gene match: 7. The DNA for the CDR3 is TGTGCCAGCAGTGCGCACAGGGGGCCCTTCTCCTACGAGCAGTACTTC. This sequence encodes CASSAHRGPFSYEQYF.

This chain uses TRBV11-3 with TRBJ1-4, with TRBD1 identical over 8 bases. J gave up 8 bases and V 0 bases, and 11 bases lay outside the gene matches. Per the germline V gene, CDR1 is SGHNT and CDR2 is YENEEA. This CDR3 spans 17 amino acids. The CDR3 DNA is TGTGCCAGCAGCTTAGAATCCAGGGGGCGTCAAATCGAAAAACTGTTTTTT. Its protein is CASSLESRGRQIEKLFF. The variable domain in full, with the rest retrieved from reference TRBV11-3 and TRBJ1-4, is EAGVVQSPRYKIIEKKQPVAFWCNPISGHNTLYWYLQNLGQGPELLIRYENEEAVDDSQLPKDRFSAERLKGVDSTLKIQPAELGDSAVYLCASSLESRGRQIEKLFFGSGTQLSVL.

Only a few counts were recorded for this clone. The chain carries TRBV27 and TRBJ1-1; D uncertain. The CDR3 has 11 amino acids. V lost 10 bases and J 0 bases, leaving 6 bases between the germline ends. Germline V gene data show CDR1 as MNHEY and CDR2 as SMNVEV (reference sequence). CDR3 in DNA: TGTGCCACCCATTTGAACACTGAAGCTTTCTTT. Protein product: CATHLNTEAFF.

The V and J genes are TRBV4-3 and TRBJ2-7; TRBD1 matches 10 bases. The V segment lost 4 bases and the J segment 0 bases; nucleotides outside the gene matches: 9. Germline V lookup: CDR1 LGHNA, CDR2 YSLEER. The CDR3 is 17 amino acids. The CDR3 here is CASSPSDRGLSSYEQYF. CDR3 nucleotides: TGCGCCAGCAGCCCAAGCGACAGGGGGCTCAGCTCCTACGAGCAGTACTTC.

DNA for the CDR3: TGTGCCAGCAGTTTGGGCTCTGAAGCTTTCTTT. It yields the protein CASSLGSEAFF. The genes are TRBV27 and TRBJ1-1; D is uncertain. Trimming pared 3 bases from V and 6 bases from J, leaving 5 bases between. Looked up from germline, CDR1 is MNHEY and CDR2 is SMNVEV (reference sequence). The CDR3 consists of 11 residues.

This sequence joins TRBV5-8 and TRBJ1-1, with 10 bases fitting TRBD1. The V segment lost 3 bases and the J segment 2 bases; nucleotides outside the gene matches: 1. Germline CDR1 is SGHTS and CDR2 is YDEGEE. There are 14 residues in the CDR3. The CDR3 coding sequence is TGTGCCAGCAGCTGGGACAGGGGAAACACTGAAGCTTTCTTT. It encodes CASSWDRGNTEAFF.

The chain carries TRBV20-1 and TRBJ2-1, with D uncertain. Germline V gene lookup returns CDR1 DFQATT and CDR2 SNEGSKA (reference sequence). With 4 bases removed from V and 7 bases from J, the gap between germline ends came to 8 bases. The CDR3 consists of 11 residues. Here the CDR3 DNA reads TGCAGTGCTATTCTAGAGAATGAGCAGTTCTTC. The encoded protein is CSAILENEQFF.

CDR3 protein: CASSRSLRGGYTF. The CDR3 nucleotides read TGTGCCAGCAGTCGGTCTCTTCGGGGTGGCTACACCTTC. The rearrangement links TRBV27 to TRBJ1-2; D is ambiguous. This CDR3 is 13 amino acids long. The V gene's germline CDR1 is MNHEY and CDR2 SMNVEV (reference sequence). Trimming left V 5 bases short and J 7 bases short, with 14 bases between.

This clone was seen once. The chain links TRBV5-4 to TRBJ2-5; TRBD2 aligns across 11 bases. The germline V gene encodes CDR1 SGHNT and CDR2 YYREEE (reference sequence). The CDR3 is made up of 15 amino acids. Trimming cost V 4 bases and J 3 bases; bases outside gene matches: 5. The CDR3 sequence: CASSPLAGEEETQYF. For the CDR3, the DNA is TGTGCCAGCAGCCCACTAGCGGGAGAAGAAGAGACCCAGTACTTC.

This chain uses TRBV2 with TRBJ2-6; 7 bases align to TRBD2. The CDR3 extends over 15 amino acids. Germline V gives CDR1 SNHLY, CDR2 FYNNEI. J gave up 4 bases and V 3 bases, and 3 bases lay outside the gene matches. CDR3 sequence reads: CASSEGGTGANVLTF. CDR3 nucleotide sequence: TGTGCCAGCAGTGAGGGAGGGACCGGGGCCAACGTCCTGACTTTC.

The CDR3 DNA follows: TGTGCCAGCAGCCCCAACCGGGACAGGGTTGCGAACTATGGCTACACCTTC. It codes for CASSPNRDRVANYGYTF. The gene calls are TRBV13 and TRBJ1-2; 9 positions agree with TRBD1. CDR1 and CDR2 (germline): PRHDT, FYEKMQ (reference sequence). The CDR3 sequence is 17 residues long. The junction had 12 bases not matched to a gene; V was cut back by 5 bases and J by 2 bases.

The gene calls are TRBV28 and TRBJ2-1, with D unclear. Germline CDR1 and CDR2: MDHEN and SYDVKM. V lost 3 bases and J 3 bases, leaving 6 bases between the germline ends. The CDR3 consists of 13 residues. The CDR3 sequence: CASSFYSYNEQFF. CDR3 in DNA: TGTGCCAGCAGTTTTTACAGCTACAATGAGCAGTTCTTC.